This TCR beta chain was observed in a study of shared clonotypes between healthy human individuals (dated by TCRdb to about 2020). About the investigation overall: A few men and a couple of women, aged 18 to 49 years, made up the cohort. For each donor, three plates each were used for CD4 naive and CD4 memory, two plates were used for CD8 naive, and one plate was used for CD8 memory. To estimate repertoire size and how much clonotypes are shared between individuals, the study performed deep sequencing of blood TCR repertoires from about five healthy adults. To increase sequencing depth and limit assay-specific biases, different laboratories used diverse techniques to prepare libraries and sequence TCR repertoires. Between about 0.8 and 9.5 billion PBMCs per donor were obtained by leukapheresis.

On this clone: Its antigen has not been determined. It has no much larger one-base neighbor in the sample; base qualities were not kept.

Broad study findings and their caveats: Naive subsets generally had larger estimated clonotype richness than memory subsets. Compared with non-shared clonotypes, the clonotypes found in all four sorted-subset donors had higher generation probabilities. Pairwise subsampling indicated that sequencing depth was expected to affect the degree of clonotype sharing among donors. Because the study included a small number of donors, the genetic and exposure-history diversity represented was limited. When four donors were compared, the shared fraction of clonotypes was roughly 5% for naive CD4, over 3% for naive CD8, 2.3% for memory CD4, and approximately 0.4% for memory CD8. Rarefaction of sorted-subset datasets indicated incomplete sequencing despite the large sequencing depth. Sampling was restricted to blood, and TCR repertoires in tissues likely differ from the TCR repertoires found in blood.

Healthy HIV-negative adults with no recently reported acute infections or vaccinations were included as donors. Only Caucasian adults living in Nashville, Tennessee, USA were represented among the donors. CD4+ T cells were enriched by magnetic negative selection, after which naive cells were positively selected on CD45RA and the negative fraction was taken as the memory subset. After blood collection by leukapheresis, PBMCs were isolated using Ficoll-Histopaque density gradient centrifugation and then cryopreserved in the vapor phase of liquid nitrogen. Analytical flow cytometry was used to check the purity and quantity of every magnetically sorted T cell population. Each sorted fraction had its genomic DNA isolated and then quantified by UV absorbance on a Nanodrop 2000c. Using the deep immunoSEQ assay, TCR CDR3 regions were amplified from genomic DNA by multiplex PCR. For each cell subset, the extracted genomic DNA was distributed evenly across all wells of several immunoSEQ 96-well plates, and each plate served as one replicate. For sorted subsets, approximately 210 ng of genomic DNA, equivalent to around 31,000 T cell genomes, went into each replicate PCR. The purified libraries were quantified using a Qubit 3.0 fluorometer, sized with a Bioanalyzer 2100, and then quantified again using the KAPA Library Quantification kit. Every immunoSEQ 96-well plate was sequenced on a dedicated single-read 150-cycle Illumina NextSeq 550 flow cell. Per the source publication's procedure: Because the immunoSEQ output included only junctional sequences and no quality scores, the filtering could not be the same as the filtering used for full-length reads. Sequences were annotated with PyIR, a Python wrapper for IgBLAST v1.9, using IMGT germline references to assign V/J genes and CDR3. Reads with weak V/J assignments (E-value above 1e-6), missing CDR3, stop codons, out-of-frame junctions, or ambiguous translated residues were removed. V3J clonotypes were defined as sequences sharing the same inferred V gene, J gene, and CDR3 amino acid sequence. The percentage overlap between two repertoires was calculated by dividing the number of shared unique clonotypes by the size of the smaller repertoire. Repertoire richness was assessed with RTK rarefaction, the Chao1 estimator, and Recon v2.1 estimates of unobserved clonotypes. Generation probabilities for all TCRbeta clonotypes obtained by the gDNA method from a few donors were computed using OLGA. The immuneACCESS repertoire file appears here via TCRdb, limited to in-frame rearrangements. These files lack a portion of the clones; in checked studies, under half of the deficit traces to unresolved V genes, and the cause of the others is not known. V, J and clone size were drawn from that table, and D and trimming were deduced from the DNA. The sample table contains a few hundred thousand clones; only one count was recorded for 95% to 98% of them. The leading ten clones occupy 0.045% to 0.07% of the sample.

The sequence derives from a woman younger than 45 in good health. The sequenced sample was naive CD4+ T cells sorted from blood. The cell subset or site label corresponds to: CD45RA+ positively selected.

The DNA sequence is as follows: TGTGCCAGCACTAGCGGGATATACAATGAGCAGTTCTTC. The encoded protein is CASTSGIYNEQFF. The chain uses TRBV2 and TRBJ2-1; the central 9 bases match TRBD2. V ends up 7 bases short and J 4 bases short, with an unmatched junction base count of 2. As encoded in the germline V gene, CDR1 is SNHLY while CDR2 is FYNNEI. Reading from cysteine to phenylalanine, the CDR3 counts 13 amino acids. Only the CDR3 DNA is retained, 39 bases long and in frame from the first base.